This T cell receptor (beta chain) was retrieved from a study of blood T cell repertoires in COVID-19. Study overall: The United States, Italy and Spain provided the acute and convalescent COVID-19 samples. In each case, the material was cDNA or gDNA derived from T cells, B-cell-depleted T cells, or PBMCs.

Per the original methods: Amplification of reference gene primers provided the estimated nucleated cell counts. Assay: immunoSEQ multiplex PCR; the TCRdb copy retains only in-frame clones and omits some. V and J calls and clone size follow that table, whereas D and trimming were derived from the DNA. This table holds over 250,000 clones, approximately 86% found once. In its sample, this clone was seen many times. The sample comprised peripheral blood. This TCR was sampled from a man aged 35 to 55 who had recovered from COVID-19.

The CDR3 coding sequence is TGTGCCAGCAGCTTGGAACCTGGTCGGGGAGGGGGCTACACCTTC. Its translation is CASSLEPGRGGGYTF. The chain recombines TRBV5-8 with TRBJ1-2; no clear D gene. The V gene lost 0 bases and the J gene lost 8 bases, with 17 bases spanning the gap. The germline gives CDR1 SGHTS, CDR2 YDEGEE. This CDR3 comprises 15 residues.